The clone carrying this TCR beta chain was counted a few times. Antigen: not known. This specimen comes from a study of post-analysis software for immune sequencing data. About the research overall: There were relapsing-remitting, secondary progressive and progressive-relapsing multiple sclerosis among the disease courses included.

General study points: Controls showed lower frequencies than patients for roughly five TRBV segments, and TRBV5-6, TRBV5-1 and TRBV20-1 were among these. Compared against controls, patients with multiple sclerosis displayed significantly lower normalized Chao1 diversity.

Germline CDR1 and CDR2: SGHTA and FQGNSA. The CDR3 contains 15 residues. The J segment lost 6 bases and the V segment lost 5 bases, leaving 8 bases of the junction unmatched. The TCR beta cDNA libraries carried unique molecular identifiers. When roughly 1 to 10 million T cells were used, they gave hundreds of thousands of cDNA molecules. From the PCR reads, TCRdb called clonotypes with MiXCR, one entry per CDR3 protein. The sample records 700,000 to 800,000 distinct CDR3 sequences, roughly 27% being singletons. Material for sequencing was blood. This rearrangement joins TRBV7-2 to TRBJ2-3, with 10 bases aligning to TRBD2. This clonotype originated in a girl aged 10 to 17 with multiple sclerosis. CDR3 protein: CASSGTSGRADTQYF. CDR3 DNA sequence: TGTGCCAGCAGCGGGACGAGCGGGAGGGCCGATACGCAGTATTTT.